The 19 T cell receptor beta chains below come from one sample, sequenced in a study of blood T cell repertoires in COVID-19. TCRdb keeps only in-frame clones here, not all; method: immunoSEQ multiplex PCR. The data contain around 170,000 clones, 80% to 85% of them singletons. Sequenced: peripheral blood. The receptors shown here come from a woman older than 75 with COVID-19, enrolled during active disease.

The chain employs TRBV24-1 and TRBJ2-7; a possible D gene is TRBD2 (6 bases). The CDR3 totals 12 residues. The V end was cut by 1 base, the J end by 7 bases, with 7 bases between. From germline, CDR1 is KGHDR and CDR2 SFDVKD. CDR3 DNA: TGTGCCACCAGTGATTTTCGGGGGGAGCAGTACTTC. Amino acids: CATSDFRGEQYF.

This chain uses TRBV28 with TRBJ2-7, with TRBD2 identical over 16 bases. V gave up 6 bases and J gave up 6 bases; unmatched junction bases: 11. The CDR3 contains 17 residues. The germline gives CDR1 MDHEN, CDR2 SYDVKM. As DNA, the CDR3 is TGTGCCAGCAGCCCCCCGGGACTAGCGGGAGGGCCGGTCGAGCAGTACTTC. Translating gives CASSPPGLAGGPVEQYF. Drawing the rest from reference TRBV28 and TRBJ2-7, the complete variable domain is DVKVTQSSRYLVKRTGEKVFLECVQDMDHENMFWYRQDPGLGLRLIYFSYDVKMKEKGDIPEGYSVSREKKERFSLILESASTNQTSMYLCASSPPGLAGGPVEQYFGPGTRLTVT.

This clone occurred many times. J is TRBJ1-2 and V is TRBV4-3, with D maybe TRBD1 (6 bases). Germline assignment: CDR1 LGHNA and CDR2 YSLEER. There are 13 residues in the CDR3. Deletions cut 1 base from V and 7 bases from J, with 10 bases between. The CDR3 coding sequence is TGCGCCAGCAGCCAAGGCCAGGGGCTTGGCTACACCTTC. It codes for CASSQGQGLGYTF.

J is TRBJ2-2 and V is TRBV6-5; 11 bases match TRBD2. Looked up from germline, CDR1 is MNHEY and CDR2 is SVGAGI. The CDR3 is 15 amino acids. The V segment lost 8 bases and the J segment 7 bases; nucleotides outside the gene matches: 9. DNA for the CDR3: TGTGCCAGCCACGCTAGCGGGGGGCCTATCGGGGAGCTGTTTTTT. Protein sequence: CASHASGGPIGELFF.

The chain recombines TRBV11-3 with TRBJ1-6, with D possibly TRBD1 on 5 matching bases. CDR3 size: 16 residues. Between the trimmed V and J ends, which lost 0 bases and 2 bases, there was a span of 8 bases. The germline V gene has CDR1 SGHNT and CDR2 YENEEA. The CDR3, as DNA: TGTGCCAGCAGCTTAGATCCGGGGGCCTATAATTCACCCCTCCACTTT. Its protein product is CASSLDPGAYNSPLHF.

The V and J genes are TRBV7-2 and TRBJ2-3, with D perhaps TRBD1 (5 bases). The V gene's germline CDR1 is SGHTA and CDR2 FQGNSA. Trimming took off 1 base at V and 6 bases at J, with 14 bases between the two ends. This CDR3 has 15 residues. The CDR3 bases are TGTGCCAGCAGCTTAGATGGGGCCCCTCTGGATACGCAGTATTTT. This encodes CASSLDGAPLDTQYF.

The gene calls are TRBV5-8 and TRBJ1-2; D remains unclear. The germline V gene encodes CDR1 SGHTS and CDR2 YDEGEE. Trimming stripped 4 bases from V and 1 base from J, with 8 bases between. This CDR3 contains 13 residues. CDR3 nucleotide sequence: TGTGCCAGCAGCCCCAGTTTTAACTATGGCTACACCTTC. It specifies CASSPSFNYGYTF.

The V call is TRBV25-1, the J call TRBJ1-1; D is possibly TRBD1 (6 bases). Trimming pared 5 bases from V and 3 bases from J, leaving 10 bases between. This CDR3 contains 13 residues. Germline V gives CDR1 MGHDK, CDR2 SYGVNS. The CDR3 region is CASSKQGYTEAFF. CDR3 nucleotides: TGTGCCAGCAGTAAACAGGGTTACACTGAAGCTTTCTTT.

This clone was observed a few times. The chain couples TRBV7-3 to TRBJ2-1; 9 positions agree with TRBD2. The CDR3 is 15 residues long. The junction had 4 bases not matched to a gene; V was cut back by 3 bases and J by 4 bases. From germline, CDR1 is SGHTA and CDR2 FQGTGA. CDR3 nucleotides: TGTGCCAGCAGCTTCTCTAGCGGGGTTTACAATGAGCAGTTCTTC. It specifies CASSFSSGVYNEQFF.

The V call is TRBV19, the J call TRBJ1-4; a weak D match, TRBD1 (6 bases). V lost 1 base and J lost 8, with 8 bases in between. The germline CDR1 and CDR2 sequences are LNHDA and SQIVND (reference sequence). The CDR3 length is 13 residues. CDR3 residues: CASSIGQGEKLFF. CDR3 sequence (DNA): TGTGCCAGTAGTATAGGGCAGGGGGAAAAACTGTTTTTT.

This chain links TRBV2 with TRBJ1-5, with 7 bases fitting TRBD1. Germline V CDR1 and CDR2: SNHLY, FYNNEI. This CDR3 is 14 amino acids long. Germline trimming cut 7 bases from V and 2 bases from J; bases unmatched to any gene: 5. The CDR3 here is CASKTGYGNQPQHF. The CDR3 DNA sequence: TGTGCCAGCAAGACAGGGTATGGCAATCAGCCCCAGCATTTT.

V gene TRBV10-3 combines with J gene TRBJ2-1; 7 nucleotides line up with TRBD2. Losses at the gene ends were 2 bases for V and 6 bases for J; bases not matched to a gene: 10. The CDR3 runs to 16 residues. The germline V gene encodes CDR1 ENHRY and CDR2 SYGVKD. Here the CDR3 reads CAISERIAGQLNEQFF. The CDR3, as DNA: TGTGCCATCAGTGAGCGGATAGCGGGCCAACTCAATGAGCAGTTCTTC.

In its sample, this clone was seen a few times. The chain carries TRBV7-2 and TRBJ2-7; a weak D match, TRBD1 (5 bases). This CDR3 has 15 amino acids. Trimming shortened V by 1 base and J by 3 bases, and 13 bases separated the two germline ends. CDR1 SGHTA and CDR2 FQGNSA come from the germline V gene. CDR3 region: CASSLVSQGVYEQYF. The CDR3 nucleotides are TGTGCCAGCAGCTTAGTTAGCCAGGGCGTCTACGAGCAGTACTTC. Full variable domain (remainder filled in from reference TRBV7-2 and TRBJ2-7): GAGVSQSPSNKVTEKGKDVELRCDPISGHTALYWYRQSLGQGLEFLIYFQGNSAPDKSGLPSDRFSAERTGGSVSTLTIQRTQQEDSAVYLCASSLVSQGVYEQYFGPGTRLTVT.

This chain joins TRBV6-6 and TRBJ2-7; 8 nucleotides line up with TRBD1. Germline V gene lookup returns CDR1 MNHNY and CDR2 SVGAGI (reference sequence). The CDR3 totals 15 residues. V gave up 0 bases and J gave up 0 bases; unmatched junction bases: 1. The CDR3: CASSYSGTGSYEQYF. The DNA for the CDR3 is TGTGCCAGCAGTTACTCCGGGACAGGCTCCTACGAGCAGTACTTC.

The DNA for the CDR3 is TGCAGTGCTAGTGGACAGTCGGATTCACCCCTCCACTTT. The encoded protein is CSASGQSDSPLHF. The chain is built from TRBV20-1 and TRBJ1-6; D possibly corresponds to TRBD1 (6 bases). Germline CDR1 DFQATT, CDR2 SNEGSKA (reference sequence). Trimming stripped 3 bases from V and 8 bases from J, with 11 bases between. This CDR3 contains 13 residues.

The chain has TRBV25-1 and TRBJ1-4; D may be TRBD1 (6 bases). V lost 1 base to trimming and J lost 5 bases, with 11 bases between them. The CDR3 length is 15 residues. In germline, CDR1 is MGHDK, CDR2 SYGVNS. DNA for the CDR3: TGTGCCAGCAGTGAATGGACAGCCCAGAATGAAAAACTGTTTTTT. Its translation: CASSEWTAQNEKLFF.

The genes are TRBV5-1 and TRBJ1-4; TRBD1 agrees at 7 bases. In germline, CDR1 is SGHRS, CDR2 YFSETQ. Trimming cost V 4 bases and J 8 bases; bases outside gene matches: 8. This CDR3 is 14 amino acids long. The DNA for the CDR3 is TGCGCCAGCAGCGTGACAGGGCAGCGAGAAAAACTGTTTTTT. Amino acids: CASSVTGQREKLFF.

The chain couples TRBV5-1 to TRBJ2-2, with 8 bases that match TRBD1. There are 16 residues in the CDR3. CDR1 SGHRS and CDR2 YFSETQ come from the germline V gene. The junction had 10 bases not matched to a gene; V was cut back by 2 bases and J by 7 bases. CDR3 in DNA: TGCGCCAGCAGCTTACGACAGGGGAGTGTTGGCGGGGAGCTGTTTTTT. It translates to CASSLRQGSVGGELFF.

This clone has only one observation. This rearrangement joins TRBV2 to TRBJ1-1, with 10 bases matching TRBD1. The CDR3 extends over 15 amino acids. Per germline, CDR1 SNHLY and CDR2 FYNNEI. Trimming at V came to 5 bases and at J to 3 bases, leaving 6 bases not matched to a gene. The CDR3 DNA sequence: TGTGCCAGCAGTAAGCGGACAGGGGGGGACACTGAAGCTTTCTTT. Encoded protein: CASSKRTGGDTEAFF.